This T cell receptor (beta chain) was captured in a study of blood T cell repertoires in COVID-19. Across the whole study: Whether acute or convalescent, the COVID-19 samples came from the United States, Italy and Spain.

CDR3 size: 15 residues. Germline V CDR1 and CDR2: SGHNT, YYREEE (reference sequence). The V and J ends lost 3 bases and 2 bases, in that order; junction bases with no gene match: 6. The protocol was immunoSEQ multiplex PCR, while the TCRdb copy is restricted to in-frame clones and leaves out a portion. Of roughly 220,000 clones listed, roughly 82% were seen once; the top ten hold 1.2% to 1.5%. The chain links TRBV5-4 to TRBJ2-3; 7 nucleotides agree with TRBD2. Sample: peripheral blood. The sequence was collected from a woman in her thirties or forties who had recovered from COVID-19. The CDR3 sequence is CASSSSSGFTDTQYF. CDR3 in DNA: TGTGCCAGCAGCTCCTCTAGCGGTTTCACAGATACGCAGTATTTT.